A single T cell receptor (beta chain) is shown here with its context. There are 14 residues in the CDR3. Germline assignment: CDR1 KGHDR and CDR2 SFDVKD. Trimming pared 3 bases from V and 7 bases from J, leaving 12 bases between. Sample-barcoded 5' priming and a J-beta primer mix drove a second PCR of roughly 6 to 12 cycles. A single record per CDR3 protein comes from TCRdb applying MiXCR to the 5' RACE reads. The sample yields 1.5 million to 2 million distinct CDR3 sequences, roughly 30% seen once. This sample is drawn from a study of blood T cells in healthy people across ages. The chain links TRBV24-1 to TRBJ2-1; weak D call: TRBD2 (6 bases). The source is a woman in her twenties or thirties in good health. What was sequenced was blood. The CDR3 sequence: CATSDLVGRNEQFF. CDR3 nucleotides: TGTGCCACCAGTGATCTAGTAGGGAGGAATGAGCAGTTCTTC.